This T cell receptor beta chain was captured by sequencing in a study of cytomegalovirus exposure and HLA in healthy donors (dated by TCRdb to 2017 to 2019). About the full investigation: According to a later analysis, one platform produced both the 100 to 150 validation repertoires and the 620 or so repertoires of the first cohort. To predict cytomegalovirus infection status, the study brought together high-throughput TCR immunosequencing, statistical association of individual TCRs with disease status, and machine learning. Along with the approximately 700-subject first cohort, a separate validation cohort of around 120 different subjects was used. The study was designed to test whether signatures of past pathogen exposure could be identified by cataloging public T cell receptors. The paper as a whole reports these results and caveats: Across donors, most TCR sequences were observed very rarely, whereas some public TCRs were present in many individuals. In a later analysis, TCRs clustered in the first cohort were found to also tend to co-occur in the approximately 110 validation repertoires, with 94% of cluster scores above 0. All 120 or so repertoires were used to score co-occurrence in the validation cohort in a later analysis, because that analysis had no HLA typing for the cohort. A total of 150 or so TCR beta chains were listed by the study as associated with cytomegalovirus. According to the authors, the approach could potentially be generalized to other disease states and immunological phenotypes. Cytomegalovirus status was reported to be diagnosed by the classifier with high specificity and sensitivity in both the original and validation cohorts. A few of the identified cytomegalovirus-associated TCR beta chains were confirmed in vitro to be specific for cytomegalovirus antigens.

The CDR3, cysteine through phenylalanine, is 13 amino acids long. The only DNA kept is the CDR3, 39 bases in frame from the first base. The junction carries 9 bases between V and J, which are trimmed by 2 bases and 7 bases respectively. CDR1 and CDR2 were assigned from the germline V gene as WSHSY and SAAADI. The donors belonged to the validation cohort of around 110 subjects, which was separate from the roughly 700-subject first cohort. Library preparation was by the immunoSEQ multiplex PCR assay. In the authors' own workflow: A statistical classification framework was built to diagnose cytomegalovirus status from the catalog of TCR beta chain sequences. What TCRdb holds here is the immuneACCESS table cut down to in-frame rearrangements. Part of the clones is not present; checked against another copy, under half of the missing clones reflect an unresolved V gene, and the others are unexplained. D and trimming were read from the DNA, whereas the V and J calls and clone size are those reported in that table. The sample table holds 250,000 or so clones, of which around nine tenths were seen once. The ten largest clones represent about 2.8% of the sample.

A single count supports this clone. Which antigen it targets is not known. No base-level quality is on record; no much larger clone is a single base apart. The sample was PBMCs. The clonotype comes from a young man in good health and CMV-seronegative. This chain is built from TRBV10-2 and TRBJ1-5, with no D gene named confidently. The CDR3 loop reads CASSEGWRQPQHF. Here is the DNA: TGCGCCAGCAGTGAGGGTTGGAGACAGCCCCAGCATTTT.